The clone carrying this T cell receptor (beta chain) has just a few counts. The antigen remains undetermined. Together with a sample-barcoded 5' primer, a J-beta primer mix was included in a second PCR lasting about 6 to 11 cycles. TCRdb recomputed calls from the 5' RACE reads with MiXCR, one row per CDR3 protein. This table has nearly 800,000 distinct CDR3 sequences, 20% to 25% appearing once. Isolating PBMCs gave at least 6.5 million of these cells per sample. The source of the sample is a study of blood T cells in healthy people across ages. Study-wide points: Conclusively comparing naive with antigen-experienced cells was impossible with unsorted PBMCs.

Trimming took 0 bases from V and 0 from J; bases not matched to a gene: 6. This CDR3 spans 18 amino acids. These records were also assigned to another study, of T cells of mothers and their children. In that study: Thymic selection molds TCR recombination output in a comparable way in related and unrelated pairs. Slightly higher, non-significant overlap characterized related mother-child pairs relative to unrelated pairs.

Sequenced sample: blood. The TCR was taken from a boy aged 5 to 17 in good health. The chain joins TRBV12-3 or TRBV12-4 to TRBJ2-5; 11 bases are shared with TRBD2. CDR3 nucleotide sequence: TGTGCCAGCAGTTTAGCCGCTAGCGGGGGGCCGCACCAAGAGACCCAGTACTTC. This encodes CASSLAASGGPHQETQYF.